Presented here are 5 T cell receptor beta chains from one specimen sequenced in a study of cytomegalovirus exposure and HLA in healthy donors. It was with 60 Vbeta and 13 Jbeta primers that the PCR ran. Clones were read by immunoSEQ multiplex PCR, and TCRdb kept only the in-frame ones, dropping some. The table records some 140,000 clones, approximately 78% of them present only once. Source material: PBMCs. These receptors were collected from a woman aged 45-65 years in good health and CMV-seropositive.

This chain links TRBV10-3 with TRBJ1-2; no firm D call. The V gene lost 4 bases and the J gene lost 4 bases, with 4 bases spanning the gap. The CDR3 is 11 amino acids. Per germline, CDR1 ENHRY and CDR2 SYGVKD. As DNA, the CDR3 is TGTGCCATCAGTGCGGGCTATGGCTACACCTTC. Residues: CAISAGYGYTF.

The chain employs TRBV19 and TRBJ1-2; D remains ambiguous. V was pared by 5 bases and J by 11 bases, with 21 bases between. Germline V gene sequence: CDR1 LNHDA, CDR2 SQIVND (reference sequence). This CDR3 region has 14 residues. DNA for the CDR3: TGTGCCAGTAGTGGTCCCGTAGAGTCCTTCAAGTACACCTTC. Its protein is CASSGPVESFKYTF.

This chain links TRBV11-1 with TRBJ1-2; 8 nucleotides agree with TRBD1. The CDR3 totals 15 residues. J was trimmed by 0 bases and V by 3 bases; bases with no gene match: 3. Germline assignment: CDR1 SGHAT and CDR2 FQDESV (reference sequence). CDR3 DNA: TGTGCCAGCAGCTTGAACAGGGGGACTAACTATGGCTACACCTTC. It translates to CASSLNRGTNYGYTF.

This chain links TRBV10-3 with TRBJ1-4; a possible D gene is TRBD1 (5 bases). The V gene lost 2 bases and the J gene lost 8 bases, with 6 bases spanning the gap. CDR1 and CDR2 from the germline V gene are ENHRY and SYGVKD. The CDR3 consists of 12 residues. The CDR3 spells CAISEGGEKLFF. In nucleotides, the CDR3 is TGTGCCATCAGTGAGGGGGGGGAAAAACTGTTTTTT.

The chain combines TRBV28 with TRBJ2-2; D may be TRBD1 (5 bases). Trimming left V 3 bases short and J 5 bases short, with 13 bases between. Germline V CDR1 and CDR2: MDHEN, SYDVKM. The CDR3 totals 15 residues. In DNA, the CDR3 is TGTGCCAGCAGTTTCTTCCGAACAGGAACCGGGGAGCTGTTTTTT. Its protein product is CASSFFRTGTGELFF.